Described below is a single T cell receptor beta chain sequence and its context. The sample is drawn from a study of blood T cell repertoires in COVID-19. Clones were read by immunoSEQ multiplex PCR, and TCRdb kept only the in-frame ones, dropping some. The sample has 300,000 or so clones, over 80% seen once. Sample: peripheral blood. The receptor comes from a woman aged 45-59 years with active or convalescent COVID-19.

As DNA, the CDR3 is TGTGCCAGCTCACCAATTGTTACGGGACAGTATTATGGCTACACCTTC. As protein: CASSPIVTGQYYGYTF. The chain has TRBV18 and TRBJ1-2; 7 bases fit TRBD1. CDR1 is KGHSH, CDR2 LQKENI, per germline. The CDR3 contains 16 residues. V lost 2 bases, J lost 5 bases, and 11 bases stayed unmatched.